This T cell receptor (beta chain) was profiled in a study of shared T cell receptors in the human thymus. V was pared by 0 bases and J by 7 bases, with 19 bases of the junction left unmatched. The CDR3 length is 20 residues. Germline CDR1 reads SGHRS; CDR2 reads YFSETQ. Profiled with immunoSEQ multiplex PCR; TCRdb holds only in-frame clones, not every one. The sample shows approximately 580,000 clones, approximately 78% of them seen only once. Another study also made use of these data, one on human thymus T cells. As reported in that work: Reports from related research described highly overlapping thymic repertoires among unrelated individuals.

This TCR was recovered from a boy under two years old with a congenital heart defect. The rearrangement uses TRBV5-1 and TRBJ2-1; TRBD1 agrees at 10 bases. The sequenced sample consisted of thymocytes. The CDR3, as DNA: TGCGCCAGCAGCTTGGGCCCACTCACGGGACAGGGGACGTCGGGAAATGAGCAGTTCTTC. It codes for CASSLGPLTGQGTSGNEQFF.